Below are 26 T cell receptor beta chains sequenced from a single sample in a study of blood T cells in healthy people across ages. Together with a sample-barcoded 5' primer, a J-beta primer mix was included in a second PCR lasting about 6 to 11 cycles. TCRdb reprocessed the 5' RACE reads via MiXCR and lists one record per CDR3 protein. The sample holds around 1,500,000 distinct CDR3 sequences, 28% seen once. Sequencing used blood. These receptors were taken from a woman aged 25-40 years in good health.

This clonotype was counted a few times. The chain links TRBV20-1 to TRBJ2-4; tentative D call: TRBD2 (6 bases). This CDR3 is 15 amino acids long. Trimming shortened V by 1 base and J by 3 bases, and 13 bases separated the two germline ends. From germline, CDR1 is DFQATT and CDR2 SNEGSKA (reference sequence). CDR3 DNA: TGCAGTGCTAGAGGGTGGAGGGATGTCAAAAACATTCAGTACTTC. As protein: CSARGWRDVKNIQYF.

The chain couples TRBV5-1 to TRBJ2-3; tentatively, D is TRBD2 (6 bases). Germline V gene sequence: CDR1 SGHRS, CDR2 YFSETQ. Trimming stripped 5 bases from V and 2 bases from J, with 15 bases between. This CDR3 has 15 residues. Here the CDR3 reads CASRGGPIPTDTQYF. CDR3 bases: TGCGCCAGCAGGGGAGGCCCAATTCCCACAGATACGCAGTATTTT.

The chain combines TRBV6-2 or TRBV6-3 with TRBJ2-1; 9 bases fit TRBD2. The CDR3 is 14 amino acids. Germline-derived CDR1 and CDR2 are MNHEY and SVGEGT. The ends lost 6 bases at V and 7 bases at J; junction bases unmatched: 7. The CDR3: CASREASGANEQFF. CDR3 in DNA: TGTGCCAGCAGGGAAGCTAGCGGGGCAAATGAGCAGTTCTTC.

The rearrangement uses TRBV12-3 or TRBV12-4 and TRBJ1-1; possibly TRBD1 for D (5 bases). Trimming took off 10 bases at V and 4 bases at J, with 25 bases between the two ends. The CDR3 is 16 residues long. The CDR3 loop is CANPAASRDRGTEAFF. The CDR3 bases are TGTGCCAACCCGGCAGCCTCCCGGGACCGCGGCACTGAAGCTTTCTTT.

To note about this clonotype: A much larger clone lies a single base off, so this may be a read error. V is TRBV20-1 and J is TRBJ2-1, with 9 bases identical to TRBD1. Per germline, CDR1 DFQATT and CDR2 SNEGSKA (reference sequence). The CDR3 is 14 residues long. The CDR3 protein is CSADRGRSYNEQCF. CDR3 DNA sequence: TGCAGTGCGGACAGGGGTAGGTCCTACAATGAGCAGTGCTTC.

The sample holds a few counts of this clonotype. This rearrangement joins TRBV4-2 to TRBJ2-5, with 7 bases matching TRBD2. J lost 5 bases, V lost 4 bases, and 10 bases had no gene match. Looked up from germline, CDR1 is LGHNA and CDR2 is YNFKEQ. The CDR3 runs to 15 residues. The CDR3 loop reads CASSPRERGLETQYF. CDR3 nucleotide sequence: TGTGCCAGCAGCCCCAGGGAGCGGGGCCTGGAGACCCAGTACTTC.

This clonotype was observed once. The chain couples TRBV2 to TRBJ2-3, with a tentative D call TRBD1 (5 bases). The CDR3 consists of 13 residues. Per the germline V gene, CDR1 is SNHLY and CDR2 is FYNNEI. V was shortened by 7 bases and J by 3 bases, with 11 bases between the two germline ends. CDR3 protein: CASMRQLTDTQYF. The CDR3 bases are TGTGCCAGCATGAGACAGTTAACAGATACGCAGTATTTT.

V usage is TRBV12-3 or TRBV12-4 and J usage is TRBJ1-2, with D perhaps TRBD1 (5 bases). CDR3 length: 13 residues. V lost 7 bases, J lost 8 bases, and 17 bases lay in between. The CDR3 is CASTLGGVGGYTF. DNA of the CDR3: TGTGCCAGCACCCTGGGAGGGGTAGGGGGCTACACCTTC.

This clonotype was counted at least ten times. The rearrangement links TRBV16 to TRBJ2-4, with 14 bases matching TRBD2. There are 17 residues in the CDR3. Trimming took 4 bases from V and 1 from J; bases not matched to a gene: 3. The V gene's germline CDR1 is KGHSY and CDR2 FQNENV. CDR3: CASSPGLAGGAKNIQYF. In DNA, the CDR3 is TGTGCCAGCAGCCCTGGACTAGCGGGAGGTGCCAAAAACATTCAGTACTTC.

Turning to this clonotype: At one end the junction does not follow the germline gene, possibly because of a read error. The chain employs TRBV6-6 and TRBJ1-6; 9 nucleotides agree with TRBD1. The V gene's germline CDR1 is MNHNY and CDR2 SVGAGI (reference sequence). The CDR3 contains 16 residues. In DNA form, the CDR3 reads TGTGCCAGCTGTTACTCGGGACAGGGAGAGGGTTCACCCCTCCACTTT. This translates into CASCYSGQGEGSPLHF.

This clonotype occurred a few times. The J gene is TRBJ2-1, the V gene TRBV9, with a possible D match to TRBD2 (7 bases). CDR1 and CDR2 from the germline V gene are SGDLS and YYNGEE. The CDR3 runs to 16 residues. The ends were cut back, 4 bases at V and 10 bases at J, with 24 bases in the middle. The chain's CDR3 is CASSPYAGAAQAEQFF. The CDR3 region has the DNA TGTGCCAGCAGCCCATACGCGGGGGCAGCCCAGGCCGAGCAGTTCTTC.

This rearrangement joins TRBV29-1 to TRBJ1-1; unclear D gene. CDR3 length: 12 residues. V gave up 8 bases and J gave up 1 base, with 11 bases separating them. The V gene's germline CDR1 is SQVTM and CDR2 ANQGSEA. Here the CDR3 DNA reads TGCAGCATTGCCCAGTCGAACACTGAAGCTTTCTTT. Amino acid sequence: CSIAQSNTEAFF.

This clonotype came up a few times. V gene TRBV5-1 combines with J gene TRBJ1-1; TRBD1 is a possible D gene (6 bases). Germline V lookup: CDR1 SGHRS, CDR2 YFSETQ. This CDR3 is 19 amino acids long. V was pared by 2 bases and J by 0 bases, with 23 bases between. The CDR3 here is CASSLAGPGVLGMNTEAFF. CDR3 in DNA: TGCGCCAGCAGCTTAGCGGGCCCAGGGGTCCTGGGGATGAACACTGAAGCTTTCTTT.

With regard to this clonotype: A single base separates this from a much larger clone, so it may be a read error. As the CDR3 is not closed by the conserved phenylalanine or tryptophan, this likely results from a read error. This chain links TRBV7-2 with TRBJ2-5; D may be TRBD2 (6 bases). V lost 9 bases and J 1 base, leaving 12 bases between the germline ends. Germline V gives CDR1 SGHTA, CDR2 FQGNSA. The CDR3 loop spans 13 amino acids. The CDR3 loop is CASSVLAQETQYV. Written as DNA, the CDR3 is TGTGCCAGTAGCGTACTAGCCCAAGAGACCCAGTACGTC.

At least ten counts were recorded for this clonotype. The chain combines TRBV5-1 with TRBJ2-7; 9 positions agree with TRBD2. The CDR3 totals 14 residues. With V trimmed by 4 bases and J by 5 bases, 7 bases remained unmatched. CDR1 is SGHRS, CDR2 YFSETQ, per germline. CDR3 DNA: TGCGCCAGCAGCAAAGCGGGAGGTTGGCACGAGCAGTACTTC. It encodes CASSKAGGWHEQYF. The whole variable domain, filled in from reference TRBV5-1 and TRBJ2-7, reads KAGVTQTPRYLIKTRGQQVTLSCSPISGHRSVSWYQQTPGQGLQFLFEYFSETQRNKGNFPGRFSGRQFSNSRSEMNVSTLELGDSALYLCASSKAGGWHEQYFGPGTRLTVT.

This clonotype was counted between two and nine times. The chain recombines TRBV12-3 or TRBV12-4 with TRBJ1-4, with 9 bases lining up with TRBD1. V lost 3 bases, J lost 5 bases, and 1 base stayed unmatched. The CDR3 extends over 14 amino acids. DNA of the CDR3: TGTGCCAGCAGTTTCGACAGGGGGAATGAAAAACTGTTTTTT. Translated: CASSFDRGNEKLFF.

Only a few counts were recorded for this clonotype. V is TRBV2 and J is TRBJ1-2; D is uncertain. The CDR3 length is 13 residues. CDR1 is SNHLY, CDR2 FYNNEI, per germline. The V end was cut by 5 bases, the J end by 4 bases, with 11 bases between. The DNA for the CDR3 is TGTGCCAGCAGTACGGACGGCTTCTATGGCTACACCTTC. Its protein is CASSTDGFYGYTF.

As concerns this clonotype: This CDR3 fails to terminate in the conserved phenylalanine or tryptophan, so it likely reflects a read error. This chain uses TRBV5-1 with TRBJ2-5; D remains ambiguous. From germline, CDR1 is SGHRS and CDR2 YFSETQ. There are 16 residues in the CDR3. The V end lost 0 bases, the J end lost 1 base, and 13 bases lay between the germline ends. This CDR3 is CASSLEGTPFQETQYV. The CDR3 DNA reads as TGCGCCAGCAGCTTGGAGGGCACGCCCTTCCAAGAGACCCAGTACGTC.

This clonotype was seen a few times. The V gene is TRBV25-1, the J gene TRBJ2-7, with D hard to call. The CDR3 is 14 amino acids. Germline values: CDR1 MGHDK, CDR2 SYGVNS. The V end lost 5 bases, the J end lost 7 bases, and 18 bases lay between the germline ends. The CDR3 bases are TGTGCCAGCAGTTCCCAACAGTGTATGAATGAGCAGTACTTC. It codes for CASSSQQCMNEQYF.

The sample holds many counts of this clonotype. J is TRBJ2-5 and V is TRBV12-3 or TRBV12-4; TRBD2 aligns across 8 bases. V was clipped by 3 bases and J by 5 bases; unmatched bases: 5. CDR3 length equals 14 residues. The CDR3 nucleotides are TGTGCCAGCAGTTTTAGCGGGGTTGAGGAGACCCAGTACTTC. Amino acids: CASSFSGVEETQYF.

Note on this clonotype: A much larger clone differs by one base, so this may be a read error. The rearrangement links TRBV2 to TRBJ2-5; a weak D match, TRBD2 (5 bases). The end of the DNA fits TRBJ2-7 better, so the J call may be wrong. The CDR3 covers 14 residues. CDR1 and CDR2 (germline): SNHLY, FYNNEI. Written as DNA, the CDR3 is TGTGCCAGCAGTGGGAGACTAACTGTTTACGAGCAGTACTTC. Its translation is CASSGRLTVYEQYF.

This clonotype was recorded at least ten times. The chain uses TRBV29-1 and TRBJ2-1; D is possibly TRBD1 or TRBD2 (6 bases each). This CDR3 comprises 14 residues. Looked up from germline, CDR1 is SQVTM and CDR2 is ANQGSEA. Trimming took off 7 bases at V and 4 bases at J, with 17 bases between the two ends. The DNA for the CDR3 is TGCAGCGCCACCACGGGGGCGGCTTACAATGAGCAGTTCTTC. Translation gives CSATTGAAYNEQFF.

For this clonotype: A read error is possible here, since a much larger clone lies one base away. This rearrangement joins TRBV10-2 to TRBJ2-1; TRBD2 aligns across 8 bases. The CDR3 length is 16 residues. Trimming at V came to 7 bases and at J to 1 base, leaving 9 bases not matched to a gene. Per the germline V gene, CDR1 is WSHSY and CDR2 is SAAADI. CDR3: CASNDRRGASYNEQFF. CDR3 bases: TGCGCCAGCAATGACAGGCGGGGGGCATCCTACAATGAGCAGTTCTTC.

This sequence joins TRBV7-9 and TRBJ1-2; D not resolved. V lost 4 bases to trimming and J lost 7 bases, with 7 bases between them. The germline V gene has CDR1 SEHNR and CDR2 FQNEAQ (reference sequence). This CDR3 has 11 residues. The CDR3 reads CASSYIPGYTF. Written as DNA, the CDR3 is TGTGCCAGCAGCTACATTCCTGGCTACACCTTC.

About this clonotype: Since a much larger clone is just one base distant, this may be a read error. The rearrangement links TRBV10-3 to TRBJ2-4, with D possibly being TRBD1 (5 bases). The CDR3 extends over 15 amino acids. Germline CDR1 and CDR2: ENHRY and SYGVKD. CDR3 coding DNA: TGTGCCACCAGTGAGTCGAGCAGGGTCGGTGACATTCAGTACTTC. Translation gives CATSESSRVGDIQYF.

This clonotype came up many times. The chain uses TRBV11-2 and TRBJ2-3, with D hard to call. Between the trimmed V and J ends, which lost 1 base and 6 bases, there was a span of 8 bases. The length of the CDR3 is 13 residues. Per the germline V gene, CDR1 is SGHAT and CDR2 is FQNNGV. CDR3 DNA sequence: TGTGCCAGCAGCTTAGGGTTTCCGGATACGCAGTATTTT. Translating it yields CASSLGFPDTQYF.